The T cell receptor (beta chain) described here comes from a study of blood T cell repertoires in COVID-19. Looking at the study overall: The study drew acute and convalescent COVID-19 samples from the United States, Italy and Spain. Sample material is recorded as cDNA or gDNA derived from T cells, B-cell-depleted T cells, or PBMCs.

CDR3 length equals 16 residues. The germline V gene encodes CDR1 PRHDT and CDR2 FYEKMQ (reference sequence). V lost 5 bases to trimming and J lost 2 bases; unmatched junction nucleotides: 11. Original analysis: Amplification of reference gene primers was used by the study to estimate nucleated cell counts. Generated by immunoSEQ multiplex PCR, the TCRdb table keeps only in-frame clones and is missing some. V, J and clone size are taken as reported in that table, and D and trimming were inferred from the DNA itself. The sample includes 120,000 to 150,000 clones, 81% of them seen just once. The gene calls are TRBV13 and TRBJ1-2, with 7 positions matching TRBD1. The clonotype was recovered from a human donor with acute or convalescent COVID-19. The donor label of this sample is uncertain. The sample consisted of peripheral blood. CDR3 loop: CASSLRLTGMNYGYTF. The CDR3 region has the DNA TGTGCCAGCAGCCTCCGCCTGACAGGGATGAACTATGGCTACACCTTC.